This T cell receptor beta chain came from a study of blood T cell repertoires in COVID-19. As for the study in general: Spain, Italy and the United States supplied samples that represented acute and convalescent COVID-19.

The CDR3 is 15 residues long. Trimming pared 4 bases from V and 2 bases from J, leaving 13 bases between. Per the germline V gene, CDR1 is SGHTA and CDR2 is FQGNSA. In the original analysis: Reference gene primer amplification gave estimated nucleated cell counts. Repertoires were generated with immunoSEQ multiplex PCR, while TCRdb's copy carries only in-frame clones and drops some. D and trimming come from the DNA, and the V and J calls and clone size come from that table. The sample holds some 500,000 clones, about 89% seen once. The chain has TRBV7-2 and TRBJ2-3; tentative D call: TRBD1 (5 bases). The receptor comes from a woman in her forties or fifties with COVID-19, enrolled during active disease. Sequencing was done on a sample of peripheral blood. CDR3 region: CASSSWGSNTDTQYF. The CDR3 DNA follows: TGTGCCAGCAGCTCTTGGGGCAGTAACACAGATACGCAGTATTTT.